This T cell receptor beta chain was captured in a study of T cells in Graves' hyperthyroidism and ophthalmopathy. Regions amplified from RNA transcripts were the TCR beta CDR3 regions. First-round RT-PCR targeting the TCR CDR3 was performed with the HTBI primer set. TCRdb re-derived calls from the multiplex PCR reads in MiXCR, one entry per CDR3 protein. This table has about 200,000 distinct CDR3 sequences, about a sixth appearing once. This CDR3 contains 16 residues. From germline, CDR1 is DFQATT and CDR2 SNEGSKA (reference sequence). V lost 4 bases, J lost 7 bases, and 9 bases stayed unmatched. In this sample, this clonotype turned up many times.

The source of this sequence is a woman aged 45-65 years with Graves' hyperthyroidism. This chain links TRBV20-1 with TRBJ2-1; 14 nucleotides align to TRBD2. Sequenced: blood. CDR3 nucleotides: TGCAGTGCTATAGTTCCGGGACTAGCGGGGGAGAATGAGCAGTTCTTC. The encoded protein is CSAIVPGLAGENEQFF.